A single sample gave rise to the 23 T cell receptor beta chains below, sequenced in a study of CD8+ T cells in alopecia areata. RNA, once extracted, was reverse transcribed into cDNA for use as the sequencing template. The assay was immunoSEQ multiplex PCR, and TCRdb's table has in-frame clones only and misses some. This table has 150,000 to 250,000 clones, about three fifths appearing once. As to treatment: oral pan-JAK inhibitor, 5-10 mg twice daily. The input for sequencing was CD4+ T cells sorted from blood, taken at week 4, from a patient treated with tofacitinib. Receptor source: a human donor with alopecia areata.

The gene calls are TRBV27 and TRBJ1-2; no clear D gene. V lost 2 bases to trimming and J lost 0 bases, with 16 bases between them. Germline-derived CDR1 and CDR2 are MNHEY and SMNVEV (reference sequence). The CDR3 runs 17 residues. This chain's CDR3 is CASSLRAARFPNYGYTF. CDR3 coding DNA: TGTGCCAGCAGTTTACGGGCGGCCCGATTTCCTAACTATGGCTACACCTTC.

There are a few counts of this clone. The chain couples TRBV29-1 to TRBJ1-1; no reliable D call. V was shortened by 3 bases and J by 1 base, with 6 bases between the two germline ends. This CDR3 has 12 residues. CDR1 is SQVTM, CDR2 ANQGSEA, per germline. The CDR3 region is CSVDTANTEAFF. DNA for the CDR3: TGCAGCGTTGATACAGCGAACACTGAAGCTTTCTTT.

V usage is TRBV4-3 and J usage is TRBJ1-4, with D uncertain. The CDR3 is 18 amino acids. CDR1 LGHNA and CDR2 YSLEER come from the germline V gene. V lost 0 bases and J 1 base, leaving 15 bases between the germline ends. The CDR3 protein is CASSQDFRGDETNEKLFF. CDR3 sequence (DNA): TGCGCCAGCAGCCAAGATTTTCGGGGAGACGAAACTAATGAAAAACTGTTTTTT.

V and J are TRBV13 and TRBJ1-2; tentatively, D is TRBD1 (5 bases). Trimming removed 1 base at V and 1 base at J, with 19 bases between. CDR3 length: 18 residues. Germline assignment: CDR1 PRHDT and CDR2 FYEKMQ (reference sequence). CDR3 in DNA: TGTGCCAGCAGCTTAGTGGCTAGAGGCAGGGAATATAACTATGGCTACACCTTC. This gives the protein CASSLVARGREYNYGYTF.

J is TRBJ2-2 and V is TRBV10-3, with D possibly being TRBD1 (5 bases). Germline V gives CDR1 ENHRY, CDR2 SYGVKD. Trimming cost V 3 bases and J 5 bases, with 10 bases left between them. This CDR3 has 14 residues. The CDR3 here is CAISEGQGTGELFF. The CDR3 DNA reads TGTGCCATCAGTGAAGGGCAGGGAACCGGGGAGCTGTTTTTT.

The chain uses TRBV5-1 and TRBJ1-6; maybe TRBD1 (6 bases). CDR1 is SGHRS, CDR2 YFSETQ, per germline. The CDR3 has 15 residues. Trimming shortened V by 1 base and J by 14 bases, and 19 bases separated the two germline ends. The CDR3 DNA reads TGCGCCAGCAGCTTGTCGGGGGCCGATCAGCACGCCCTCCACTTT. This codes for CASSLSGADQHALHF.

The rearrangement joins TRBV5-1 to TRBJ2-3; D uncertain. From germline, CDR1 is SGHRS and CDR2 YFSETQ. The CDR3 has 15 amino acids. V lost 3 bases and J 0 bases, leaving 11 bases between the germline ends. The CDR3 reads CASSSGQTSTDTQYF. In DNA, the CDR3 is TGCGCCAGCAGCTCCGGCCAGACTAGCACAGATACGCAGTATTTT.

This rearrangement joins TRBV29-1 to TRBJ2-2, with 12 bases aligning to TRBD2. V dropped 5 bases and J dropped 6; count of bases not matched to a gene: 13. The germline gives CDR1 SQVTM, CDR2 ANQGSEA. The CDR3 sequence is 17 residues long. This CDR3 is CSVSRAASGGASGELFF. The CDR3 nucleotides are TGCAGCGTTTCCCGCGCGGCTAGCGGGGGGGCCTCCGGGGAGCTGTTTTTT.

The chain combines TRBV6-6 with TRBJ1-1; 7 positions match TRBD1. The germline gives CDR1 MNHNY, CDR2 SVGAGI (reference sequence). V lost 6 bases, J lost 2 bases, and 6 bases stayed unmatched. The CDR3 contains 14 residues. The CDR3 DNA is TGTGCCAGCAGCCGCGACAGGGATAACACTGAAGCTTTCTTT. Protein sequence: CASSRDRDNTEAFF.

The chain links TRBV7-6 to TRBJ1-2; D is perhaps TRBD1 (6 bases). This CDR3 region has 12 residues. The V gene's germline CDR1 is SGHVS and CDR2 FNYEAQ. V lost 1 base and J lost 14, with 14 bases in between. CDR3 loop: CASSLEGTPATF. The DNA of the CDR3 is TGTGCCAGCAGCTTAGAGGGGACACCGGCTACCTTC. The full variable domain, with the rest looked up from reference TRBV7-6 and TRBJ1-2, is GAGVSQSPRYKVTKRGQDVALRCDPISGHVSLYWYRQALGQGPEFLTYFNYEAQQDKSGLPNDRFSAERPEGSISTLTIQRTEQRDSAMYRCASSLEGTPATFGSGTRLTVV.

This clone was seen a handful of times. The rearrangement joins TRBV30 to TRBJ1-1; 8 nucleotides agree with TRBD1. Germline V CDR1 and CDR2: GTSNPN, SVGIG (reference sequence). The CDR3 runs 11 residues. V lost 7 bases to trimming and J lost 11 bases; unmatched junction nucleotides: 9. CDR3 nucleotide sequence: TGTGCCTTTGAGACAGGGGCCCGGGCTTTCTTT. This sequence encodes CAFETGARAFF.

This rearrangement joins TRBV6-5 to TRBJ2-3; D possibly matches TRBD1 or TRBD2 (5 bases each). The V and J ends lost 10 bases and 1 base respectively, with 12 bases between them. This CDR3 spans 13 amino acids. Germline assignment: CDR1 MNHEY and CDR2 SVGAGI. The CDR3 bases are TGTGCCACGCGAAGAGGGGGCACAGATACGCAGTATTTT. Its protein product is CATRRGGTDTQYF.

This chain joins TRBV25-1 and TRBJ2-5; a possible D gene is TRBD2 (6 bases). The V and J ends lost 9 bases and 0 bases respectively, with 14 bases between them. Germline V lookup: CDR1 MGHDK, CDR2 SYGVNS. This CDR3 is 14 amino acids long. CDR3 nucleotide sequence: TGTGCCAGAATCTTAGCGGTTAACCAAGAGACCCAGTACTTC. Residues: CARILAVNQETQYF.

This chain joins TRBV29-1 and TRBJ1-2, with D tentatively TRBD1 (6 bases). Trimming pared 6 bases from V and 3 bases from J, leaving 17 bases between. Germline CDR1 reads SQVTM; CDR2 reads ANQGSEA. The CDR3 spans 14 residues. The DNA of the CDR3 is TGCAGCGTCCCCACAGGGATAACTGACTATGGCTACACCTTC. Protein product: CSVPTGITDYGYTF.

V usage is TRBV30 and J usage is TRBJ1-1; TRBD1 might be the D (6 bases). This CDR3 spans 13 amino acids. Per the germline V gene, CDR1 is GTSNPN and CDR2 is SVGIG (reference sequence). Between the trimmed V and J ends, which lost 3 bases and 2 bases, there was a span of 10 bases. This chain's CDR3 is CAWSTRGNTEAFF. DNA for the CDR3: TGTGCCTGGAGCACCAGGGGAAACACTGAAGCTTTCTTT.

The rearrangement uses TRBV15 and TRBJ1-1; tentatively, D is TRBD1 (5 bases). Deletions cut 4 bases from V and 1 base from J, with 7 bases between. This CDR3 spans 13 amino acids. Germline values: CDR1 LNHNV, CDR2 YYDKDF (reference sequence). The CDR3 is CATSTDRNTEAFF. CDR3 DNA: TGTGCCACCAGCACCGACAGGAACACTGAAGCTTTCTTT.

The V and J genes are TRBV27 and TRBJ1-6; tentatively, D is TRBD1 (5 bases). Deletions cut 3 bases from V and 8 bases from J, with 11 bases between. Germline assignment: CDR1 MNHEY and CDR2 SMNVEV (reference sequence). This CDR3 spans 14 amino acids. The CDR3 loop reads CASSFYGGDSPLHF. The CDR3 region has the DNA TGTGCCAGCAGTTTTTATGGGGGGGATTCACCCCTCCACTTT.

The rearrangement links TRBV11-2 to TRBJ1-1, with 9 positions matching TRBD1. CDR1 is SGHAT and CDR2 is FQNNGV in the germline V gene. J lost 4 bases, V lost 5 bases, and 5 bases had no gene match. The CDR3 has 14 residues. The CDR3 region has the DNA TGTGCCAGCAGCACTGACAGGGGGGTCACTGAAGCTTTCTTT. Translating it yields CASSTDRGVTEAFF.

The rearrangement joins TRBV10-3 to TRBJ1-2; 12 nucleotides match TRBD1. The CDR3 sequence is 12 residues long. Germline lookup yields CDR1 ENHRY and CDR2 SYGVKD. Losses at the gene ends were 9 bases for V and 7 bases for J; bases not matched to a gene: 3. The CDR3, as DNA: TGTGCCATGTGGGACAGGGGGCTTGGCTACACCTTC. Amino acid sequence: CAMWDRGLGYTF.

V is TRBV7-2 and J is TRBJ2-4, with D unresolved. The germline V and J ends were trimmed by 4 bases and 8 bases, with 6 bases remaining between them. The CDR3 contains 11 residues. From germline, CDR1 is SGHTA and CDR2 FQGNSA. CDR3 DNA sequence: TGTGCCAGCAGCTACGGCTACATTCAGTACTTC. As protein: CASSYGYIQYF.

DNA of the CDR3: TGTGCCAGCAGAGCCGAAGGGAATTCACCCCTCCACTTT. It encodes CASRAEGNSPLHF. The V call is TRBV2, the J call TRBJ1-6, with unresolved D. Germline lookup yields CDR1 SNHLY and CDR2 FYNNEI. This CDR3 is built from 13 residues. Between the trimmed V and J ends, which lost 6 bases and 7 bases, there was a span of 10 bases.

This clone was counted a few times. The chain employs TRBV7-2 and TRBJ2-3; TRBD2 aligns across 8 bases. V was clipped by 5 bases and J by 0 bases; unmatched bases: 4. CDR3 length equals 15 residues. Germline CDR1 reads SGHTA; CDR2 reads FQGNSA. The CDR3 reads CASSIQRGSTDTQYF. CDR3 DNA sequence: TGTGCCAGCAGCATCCAGCGGGGGAGCACAGATACGCAGTATTTT.

V and J are TRBV30 and TRBJ1-4; 8 bases are shared with TRBD1. The CDR3 totals 15 residues. V shed 0 bases and J 8 bases; nucleotides not matched to a gene: 8. In germline, CDR1 is GTSNPN, CDR2 SVGIG (reference sequence). CDR3 amino acids: CAWSVHQGAGEKLFF. DNA of the CDR3: TGTGCCTGGAGTGTACATCAGGGGGCGGGAGAAAAACTGTTTTTT.